The clone carrying this T cell receptor (beta chain) was seen ten or more times. Its antigen is not identified. Via MiXCR, TCRdb re-called the RACE reads, giving one row per CDR3 protein. The sample gives 45,000 or so distinct CDR3 sequences, roughly 4.5% of which show up once; roughly 5.8% is in the top ten. This specimen belongs to a study of human T cells and chemical hapten exposure. For the study at large: Yields of TCR per sample differed, chiefly owing to small differences in pooled library volume. Overall study findings and caveats: DPC sensitization did not alter TCRs above 1 in 1000 frequency.

CDR3 length: 15 residues. J was trimmed by 2 bases and V by 6 bases; bases with no gene match: 9. Per germline, CDR1 DFQATT and CDR2 SNEGSKA (reference sequence). Time point denoted: healthy volunteer bleed at 2 weeks. Unfractionated whole blood was the source from which total RNA was extracted. This clonotype was sampled from a human donor in good health. Some clones in this sample may be carry-over from other donors' samples. This sequence joins TRBV20-1 and TRBJ1-2, with 10 bases that match TRBD1. The source material was whole blood. CDR3 in DNA: TGCAGTGCCAGAAGACAGGGGGCGCGGAACTATGGCTACACCTTC. As protein: CSARRQGARNYGYTF.